This T cell receptor (beta chain) was found in a study of chemoradiotherapy in HPV16-positive cancers. Samples were taken several times over chemoradiotherapy. Some clones are missing from TCRdb's copy, which holds only in-frame ones; the method was immunoSEQ multiplex PCR. The data contain 9,500 to 15,000 clones, 85% to 90% of them singletons. A remark on this clone: Its antigen is currently unknown.

The study's findings and limits: During treatment, candidate HPV-specific clones and E7-related motifs expanded in tumor. Only two HPV16-positive patients supplied the functional HPV-specificity definition.

The sample here was blood, taken from a patient who underwent chemoradiotherapy. The origin of this receptor is a human donor with HPV-associated anogenital cancer.

CDR3 in DNA: TGTGCCAGCAGTGAATATACCTCCGTGTATAATTCACCCCTCCACTTT. It specifies CASSEYTSVYNSPLHF. This rearrangement joins TRBV25-1 to TRBJ1-6; D is uncertain. The CDR3 extends over 16 amino acids. Trimming removed 0 bases from V and 4 bases from J, with 10 bases in between. Germline-derived CDR1 and CDR2 are MGHDK and SYGVNS.